Shown below are 20 T cell receptor beta chains from a single sample sequenced in a study of blood T cell repertoires in COVID-19. Repertoires were generated with immunoSEQ multiplex PCR, while TCRdb's copy carries only in-frame clones and drops some. The profile covers about 45,000 clones, with about 81% appearing a single time and about 40% taken by the ten largest. The material sequenced was peripheral blood. These receptors all stem from a human donor in a cohort sampled during active COVID-19.

The genes are TRBV5-1 and TRBJ2-2; weak D call: TRBD1 (6 bases). The CDR3 sequence is 16 residues long. V shed 0 bases and J shed 5 bases, with 14 bases lying between them. Germline V gene lookup returns CDR1 SGHRS and CDR2 YFSETQ. The chain's CDR3 is CASSLDRVLRTGELFF. In nucleotides, the CDR3 is TGCGCCAGCAGCTTGGACAGGGTGTTAAGGACCGGGGAGCTGTTTTTT.

V usage is TRBV5-8 and J usage is TRBJ2-3; D is perhaps TRBD1 (6 bases). The V gene lost 0 bases and the J gene lost 3 bases, with 8 bases spanning the gap. CDR1 and CDR2 (germline): SGHTS, YDEGEE. The CDR3 runs 14 residues. The CDR3 protein is CASSLDRATDTQYF. CDR3 in DNA: TGTGCCAGCAGCTTGGACAGGGCAACAGATACGCAGTATTTT.

This CDR3 reads CASSLDKPNYNEQFF. The CDR3 nucleotides are TGCGCCAGCAGCTTGGACAAACCCAACTACAATGAGCAGTTCTTC. The chain uses TRBV5-1 and TRBJ2-1; D gene uncertain. Trimming removed 0 bases at V and 3 bases at J, with 10 bases between. The CDR3 sequence is 15 residues long. Germline V gives CDR1 SGHRS, CDR2 YFSETQ.

This clone showed up just once. This chain joins TRBV10-3 and TRBJ2-7; 10 nucleotides agree with TRBD1. After removal of 7 bases from V and 1 base from J, the junction contained 1 base not matched to a gene. The germline V gene has CDR1 ENHRY and CDR2 SYGVKD. This CDR3 has 13 residues. The CDR3 sequence: CAIMGQGSYEQYF. The CDR3 DNA is TGTGCCATCATGGGACAGGGGTCCTACGAGCAGTACTTC.

J is TRBJ2-7 and V is TRBV11-2; D might be TRBD2 (6 bases). Trimming cost V 1 base and J 2 bases, with 6 bases left between them. The CDR3 is 13 amino acids. From germline, CDR1 is SGHAT and CDR2 FQNNGV. CDR3 nucleotides: TGTGCCAGCAGCTTAGCGGGAGCCTACGAGCAGTACGTC. Translating gives CASSLAGAYEQYV.

The V gene is TRBV5-1, the J gene TRBJ2-1, with 9 bases identical to TRBD1. CDR3 length equals 15 residues. After removal of 0 bases from V and 7 bases from J, the junction contained 5 bases not matched to a gene. Per the germline V gene, CDR1 is SGHRS and CDR2 is YFSETQ. In DNA, the CDR3 is TGCGCCAGCAGCTTGGGACAGGGGGTGTATAATGAGCAGTTCTTC. It specifies CASSLGQGVYNEQFF.

V usage is TRBV10-1 and J usage is TRBJ1-4; maybe TRBD1 (5 bases). The V end was cut by 0 bases, the J end by 6 bases, with 11 bases between. Germline-derived CDR1 and CDR2 are WNHNN and SYGVQD (reference sequence). CDR3 size: 15 residues. The CDR3 DNA reads as TGCGCCAGCAGTGAGTCCTGGACAAGCGATGAAAAACTGTTTTTT. Amino acid sequence: CASSESWTSDEKLFF.

The rearrangement uses TRBV18 and TRBJ2-1, with 14 bases matching TRBD2. The ends lost 3 bases at V and 0 bases at J; junction bases unmatched: 7. Germline V gene sequence: CDR1 KGHSH, CDR2 LQKENI. This CDR3 has 19 residues. The chain's CDR3 is CASSPGLAGGSVSYNEQFF. The DNA of the CDR3 is TGTGCCAGCTCACCCGGACTAGCGGGGGGCTCCGTCTCCTACAATGAGCAGTTCTTC.

The chain couples TRBV5-4 to TRBJ2-2; possibly TRBD2 for D (6 bases). The CDR3 totals 14 residues. The germline V and J ends were trimmed by 3 bases and 8 bases, with 14 bases remaining between them. Germline V gene sequence: CDR1 SGHNT, CDR2 YYREEE (reference sequence). The CDR3 region is CASSYAGRPGELFF. The CDR3 DNA sequence: TGTGCCAGCAGCTACGCCGGGAGACCTGGGGAGCTGTTTTTT.

V is TRBV6-5 and J is TRBJ2-3; a possible D gene is TRBD1 (5 bases). The CDR3 consists of 15 residues. Germline V gives CDR1 MNHEY, CDR2 SVGAGI. Trimming removed 6 bases at V and 1 base at J, with 14 bases between. The CDR3 nucleotides are TGTGCCAGCAGCCCCCAAGGGGTCCGCACAGATACGCAGTATTTT. It codes for CASSPQGVRTDTQYF.

The chain has TRBV4-3 and TRBJ2-3; tentative D call: TRBD2 (6 bases). The CDR3 has 16 amino acids. The germline CDR1 and CDR2 sequences are LGHNA and YSLEER. V was shortened by 1 base and J by 0 bases, with 11 bases between the two germline ends. The CDR3 DNA sequence: TGCGCCAGCAGCCAAGCCCCGGGACTTAGCACAGATACGCAGTATTTT. This sequence encodes CASSQAPGLSTDTQYF.

The V call is TRBV19, the J call TRBJ1-1; D call uncertain. Germline lookup yields CDR1 LNHDA and CDR2 SQIVND (reference sequence). The CDR3 is 15 residues long. Trimming left V 5 bases short and J 0 bases short, with 13 bases between. The CDR3 DNA follows: TGTGCCAGTAGTTACGGTGGGGAGATGAACACTGAAGCTTTCTTT. Translation gives CASSYGGEMNTEAFF.

The chain joins TRBV7-2 to TRBJ2-3; 10 nucleotides match TRBD2. Losses at the gene ends were 3 bases for V and 1 base for J; bases not matched to a gene: 4. The germline CDR1 and CDR2 sequences are SGHTA and FQGNSA. This CDR3 has 16 amino acids. CDR3 loop: CASSLGGTSGTDTQYF. In DNA, the CDR3 is TGTGCCAGCAGCTTGGGAGGGACTAGCGGCACAGATACGCAGTATTTT.

V gene TRBV15 combines with J gene TRBJ2-7; D is unclear. The V end was cut by 2 bases, the J end by 12 bases, with 17 bases between. Germline loops: CDR1 LNHNV, CDR2 YYDKDF (reference sequence). The CDR3 spans 13 residues. The CDR3 is CATSRPNLEPLYF. The CDR3 DNA is TGTGCCACCAGCAGACCAAACCTAGAACCTTTGTACTTC.

The chain employs TRBV6-5 and TRBJ1-5; 7 nucleotides align to TRBD1. This CDR3 comprises 13 residues. CDR1 and CDR2 (germline): MNHEY, SVGAGI. The V gene end was trimmed by 7 bases and the J gene end by 6 bases; junction bases not matched to a gene: 6. The CDR3 loop reads CASKGQPPQPQHF. CDR3 coding DNA: TGTGCCAGCAAGGGACAGCCACCTCAGCCCCAGCATTTT.

The chain combines TRBV4-3 with TRBJ1-2; D is undetermined. Between the trimmed V and J ends, which lost 1 base and 4 bases, there was a span of 10 bases. CDR3 length equals 14 residues. Germline loops: CDR1 LGHNA, CDR2 YSLEER. The CDR3 sequence is CASSQAAGPYGYTF. The CDR3 DNA reads TGCGCCAGCAGCCAAGCTGCGGGTCCCTATGGCTACACCTTC.

The chain has TRBV10-3 and TRBJ2-3, with 7 bases that match TRBD1. The CDR3 spans 16 residues. J lost 4 bases, V lost 2 bases, and 9 bases had no gene match. Germline CDR1 reads ENHRY; CDR2 reads SYGVKD. The CDR3 reads CAISETRGQGADTQYF. The CDR3, as DNA: TGTGCCATCAGTGAGACCCGCGGCCAGGGGGCAGATACGCAGTATTTT.

This clone was counted a few times. V gene TRBV5-1 combines with J gene TRBJ1-6, with D tentatively TRBD1 (5 bases). The CDR3 is made up of 14 amino acids. Per germline, CDR1 SGHRS and CDR2 YFSETQ. The V end was cut by 3 bases, the J end by 7 bases, with 11 bases between. Here the CDR3 DNA reads TGCGCCAGCAGCTACGACAGCCAAAATTCACCCCTCCACTTT. It yields the protein CASSYDSQNSPLHF.

J is TRBJ1-1 and V is TRBV18; D is uncertain. V lost 0 bases and J lost 0, with 5 bases in between. This CDR3 region has 14 residues. The germline V gene encodes CDR1 KGHSH and CDR2 LQKENI. CDR3 sequence: CASSPPSLNTEAFF. The CDR3 region has the DNA TGTGCCAGCTCACCACCTAGCTTGAACACTGAAGCTTTCTTT.

The chain carries TRBV7-9 and TRBJ1-4; tentative D call: TRBD1 (6 bases). Germline CDR1 reads SEHNR; CDR2 reads FQNEAQ (reference sequence). CDR3 size: 16 residues. V was cut by 1 base and J by 4 bases, with 13 bases left in between. The CDR3 nucleotides read TGTGCCAGCAGCTTAGACGGCAGGGGTTATAATGAAAAACTGTTTTTT. Protein sequence: CASSLDGRGYNEKLFF.